A single sample gave rise to the 17 T cell receptor beta chains below, sequenced in a study of blood T cell repertoires in COVID-19. Only in-frame clones appear in the TCRdb table, and some are missing; sequencing was by immunoSEQ multiplex PCR. This sample has some 130,000 clones; 70% to 80% occur once, and the top ten carry about a tenth. Specimen: peripheral blood. These receptors originate from a man aged 60 to 69 who had recovered from COVID-19.

The chain employs TRBV19 and TRBJ1-5; D unclear. V lost 4 bases and J lost 9, with 13 bases in between. Germline CDR1 reads LNHDA; CDR2 reads SQIVND (reference sequence). CDR3 length equals 13 residues. The CDR3 DNA is TGTGCCAGTAGTACCGCAAAGGGAGGGCCCCAGCATTTT. Residues: CASSTAKGGPQHF.

The chain uses TRBV3-1 (or the pseudogene TRBV3-2) and TRBJ1-2, with D hard to call. Trimming left V 0 bases short and J 4 bases short, with 12 bases between. CDR3 size: 15 residues. Germline CDR1 is LGHDT and CDR2 is YNNKEL (reference sequence). The CDR3 region has the DNA TGTGCCAGCAGCCAAGAGCAGCCTGGACTCTATGGCTACACCTTC. Translating gives CASSQEQPGLYGYTF.

The V call is TRBV19, the J call TRBJ2-2, with 9 bases fitting TRBD2. CDR1 is LNHDA and CDR2 is SQIVND in the germline V gene (reference sequence). Unmatched junction bases numbered 5, after V lost 3 bases and J lost 3 bases. The CDR3 covers 16 residues. CDR3 in amino acids: CASSMGLAGHTGELFF. As DNA, the CDR3 is TGTGCCAGTAGTATGGGGCTAGCGGGGCACACCGGGGAGCTGTTTTTT.

This chain links TRBV21-1 with TRBJ2-5; TRBD1, as called in the table, went unchecked against the DNA. TRBV21-1 is noted as a pseudogene. The CDR3 length is 16 residues. The CDR3 sequence: CASSKRKDRGQETQYF. The CDR3 region has the DNA TGTGCCAGCAGCAAAAGAAAGGACAGGGGGCAAGAGACCCAGTACTTC.

This chain connects TRBV6-6 to TRBJ1-5; 8 bases match TRBD1. Germline trimming cut 6 bases from V and 4 bases from J; bases unmatched to any gene: 5. From germline, CDR1 is MNHNY and CDR2 SVGAGI (reference sequence). CDR3 length: 14 amino acids. CDR3: CASRGRQGNQPQHF. The CDR3 nucleotides are TGTGCCAGCAGAGGCAGACAGGGGAATCAGCCCCAGCATTTT.

This chain joins TRBV7-2 and TRBJ2-1; 14 nucleotides line up with TRBD2. The CDR3 consists of 15 residues. V shed 4 bases and J 7 bases; nucleotides not matched to a gene: 3. The germline V gene encodes CDR1 SGHTA and CDR2 FQGNSA. CDR3 amino acids: CASSSTSGRGNEQFF. The DNA for the CDR3 is TGTGCCAGCAGCTCGACTAGCGGGAGGGGGAATGAGCAGTTCTTC.

The CDR3 sequence: CASSGERVTSNYGYTF. The CDR3 DNA reads as TGTGCCAGCAGCGGAGAACGCGTGACTTCTAACTATGGCTACACCTTC. The rearrangement joins TRBV5-6 to TRBJ1-2; D not certain. The V gene's germline CDR1 is SGHDT and CDR2 YYEEEE. V lost 4 bases, J lost 0 bases, and 16 bases lay in between. The CDR3 sequence is 16 residues long.

This sequence joins TRBV11-3 and TRBJ2-3, with TRBD2 as a possible D gene (6 bases). The CDR3 totals 14 residues. The germline gives CDR1 SGHNT, CDR2 YENEEA. V gave up 2 bases and J gave up 5 bases, with 11 bases separating them. The CDR3 loop is CASSLRTGVDTQYF. The CDR3 DNA is TGTGCCAGCAGCTTAAGGACGGGGGTAGATACGCAGTATTTT.

The chain uses TRBV19 and TRBJ2-5, with 8 bases lining up with TRBD2. Trimming cost V 0 bases and J 4 bases; bases outside gene matches: 4. The CDR3 is 15 residues long. Germline values: CDR1 LNHDA, CDR2 SQIVND (reference sequence). As DNA, the CDR3 is TGTGCCAGTAGTATAGATCTGGGACTAGTAGAGACCCAGTACTTC. It is translated as CASSIDLGLVETQYF.

This sequence joins TRBV11-2 and TRBJ1-2, with a weak D call TRBD1 (6 bases). This CDR3 spans 12 amino acids. Germline V lookup: CDR1 SGHAT, CDR2 FQNNGV. Trimming took off 8 bases at V and 1 base at J, with 8 bases between the two ends. The CDR3 DNA reads TGTGCCAGCTCAGGGGTTAACTATGGCTACACCTTC. It specifies CASSGVNYGYTF.

This clone occurred once. The genes are TRBV5-6 and TRBJ2-3, with 10 nucleotides matching TRBD2. With V trimmed by 0 bases and J by 5 bases, 6 bases remained unmatched. Germline CDR1 SGHDT, CDR2 YYEEEE. The CDR3 covers 16 residues. CDR3: CASSLGAGGPGDTQYF. In DNA, the CDR3 is TGTGCCAGCAGCTTGGGAGCGGGGGGGCCGGGAGATACGCAGTATTTT.

The chain uses TRBV10-3 and TRBJ1-1; 8 bases fit TRBD1. The CDR3 runs 14 residues. The germline CDR1 and CDR2 sequences are ENHRY and SYGVKD. With 6 bases clipped from V and 5 bases from J, the junction kept 8 bases outside the gene matches. The CDR3, as DNA: TGTGCCATCAGCCCCGACAGGGGCAGGACTGAAGCTTTCTTT. This sequence encodes CAISPDRGRTEAFF.

This chain joins TRBV5-5 and TRBJ1-2; a weak D match, TRBD1 (5 bases). Looked up from germline, CDR1 is SGHKS and CDR2 is YYEKEE (reference sequence). The CDR3 sequence is 14 residues long. Trimming shortened V by 0 bases and J by 4 bases, and 10 bases separated the two germline ends. CDR3 DNA: TGTGCCAGCAGCTTGGCGGCGGGGCTCTATGGCTACACCTTC. Translating gives CASSLAAGLYGYTF. Complete variable domain (other parts from reference TRBV5-5 and TRBJ1-2): DAGVTQSPTHLIKTRGQQVTLRCSPISGHKSVSWYQQVLGQGPQFIFQYYEKEERGRGNFPDRFSARQFPNYSSELNVNALLLGDSALYLCASSLAAGLYGYTFGSGTRLTVV.

The chain employs TRBV20-1 and TRBJ2-7; no firm D call. The CDR3 totals 11 residues. Trimming took off 3 bases at V and 4 bases at J, with 7 bases between the two ends. CDR1 DFQATT and CDR2 SNEGSKA come from the germline V gene (reference sequence). This chain's CDR3 is CSASVRYEQYF. The CDR3 DNA reads as TGCAGTGCTAGCGTTCGGTACGAGCAGTACTTC.

The chain recombines TRBV5-4 with TRBJ2-5, with a possible D match to TRBD1 (6 bases). V gave up 2 bases and J gave up 5 bases, with 10 bases separating them. The CDR3 sequence is 13 residues long. CDR1 and CDR2 from the germline V gene are SGHNT and YYREEE (reference sequence). The CDR3 DNA reads as TGTGCCAGCAGCTTTAGAGGGGGTGAGACCCAGTACTTC. It encodes CASSFRGGETQYF.

The chain has TRBV28 and TRBJ1-2, with D maybe TRBD1 (5 bases). The ends were cut back, 7 bases at V and 8 bases at J, with 20 bases in the middle. Germline V gives CDR1 MDHEN, CDR2 SYDVKM. The CDR3 extends over 14 amino acids. DNA for the CDR3: TGTGCCAGCACCTTGGGGGGGACTAGAGGGGGCTACACCTTC. Protein product: CASTLGGTRGGYTF.

The chain is built from TRBV28 and TRBJ2-7, with 9 bases lining up with TRBD1. Germline CDR1 reads MDHEN; CDR2 reads SYDVKM. Trimming at V came to 6 bases and at J to 2 bases, leaving 8 bases not matched to a gene. The CDR3 has 15 amino acids. The CDR3 sequence: CASRSPQGAAYEQYF. CDR3 DNA sequence: TGTGCCAGCAGAAGCCCACAGGGGGCGGCCTACGAGCAGTACTTC. The whole variable domain, remainder taken from reference TRBV28 and TRBJ2-7, is DVKVTQSSRYLVKRTGEKVFLECVQDMDHENMFWYRQDPGLGLRLIYFSYDVKMKEKGDIPEGYSVSREKKERFSLILESASTNQTSMYLCASRSPQGAAYEQYFGPGTRLTVT.